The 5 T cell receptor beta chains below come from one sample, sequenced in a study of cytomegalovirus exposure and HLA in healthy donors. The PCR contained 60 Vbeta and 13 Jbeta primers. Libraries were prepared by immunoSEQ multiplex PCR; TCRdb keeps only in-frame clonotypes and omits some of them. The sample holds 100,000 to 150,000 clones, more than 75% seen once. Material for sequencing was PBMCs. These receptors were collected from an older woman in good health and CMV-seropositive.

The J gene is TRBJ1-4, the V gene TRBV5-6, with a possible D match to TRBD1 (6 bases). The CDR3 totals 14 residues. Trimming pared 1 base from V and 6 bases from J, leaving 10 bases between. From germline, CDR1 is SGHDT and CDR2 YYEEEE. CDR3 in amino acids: CASSLQGTDEKLFF. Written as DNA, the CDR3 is TGTGCCAGCAGCTTGCAGGGGACGGATGAAAAACTGTTTTTT.

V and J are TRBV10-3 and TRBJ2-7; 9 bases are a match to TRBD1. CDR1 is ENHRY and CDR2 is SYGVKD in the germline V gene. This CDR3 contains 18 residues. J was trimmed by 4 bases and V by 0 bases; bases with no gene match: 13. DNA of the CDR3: TGTGCCATCAGTGAGTCCTGGACAGGGGACCCGATACCTTACGAGCAGTACTTC. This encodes CAISESWTGDPIPYEQYF.

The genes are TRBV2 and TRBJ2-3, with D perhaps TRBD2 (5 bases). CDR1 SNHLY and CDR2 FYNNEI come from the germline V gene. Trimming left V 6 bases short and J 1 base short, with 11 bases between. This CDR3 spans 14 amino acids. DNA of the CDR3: TGTGCCAGCAGCACGGGGATCGGCACAGATACGCAGTATTTT. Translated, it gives CASSTGIGTDTQYF.

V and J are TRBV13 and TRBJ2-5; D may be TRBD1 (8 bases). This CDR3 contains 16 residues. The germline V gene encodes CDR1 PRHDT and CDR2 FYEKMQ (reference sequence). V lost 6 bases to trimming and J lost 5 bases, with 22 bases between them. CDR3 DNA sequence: TGTGCCAGCAGATGGGGGGGACAGGTCAGGAAGGAGACCCAGTACTTC. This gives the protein CASRWGGQVRKETQYF.

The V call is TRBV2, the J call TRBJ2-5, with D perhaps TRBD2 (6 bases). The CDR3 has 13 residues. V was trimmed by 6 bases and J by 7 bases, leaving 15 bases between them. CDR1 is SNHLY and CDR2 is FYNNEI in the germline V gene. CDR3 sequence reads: CASSRDSERTQYF. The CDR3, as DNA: TGTGCCAGCAGCCGGGACTCAGAACGGACCCAGTACTTC.